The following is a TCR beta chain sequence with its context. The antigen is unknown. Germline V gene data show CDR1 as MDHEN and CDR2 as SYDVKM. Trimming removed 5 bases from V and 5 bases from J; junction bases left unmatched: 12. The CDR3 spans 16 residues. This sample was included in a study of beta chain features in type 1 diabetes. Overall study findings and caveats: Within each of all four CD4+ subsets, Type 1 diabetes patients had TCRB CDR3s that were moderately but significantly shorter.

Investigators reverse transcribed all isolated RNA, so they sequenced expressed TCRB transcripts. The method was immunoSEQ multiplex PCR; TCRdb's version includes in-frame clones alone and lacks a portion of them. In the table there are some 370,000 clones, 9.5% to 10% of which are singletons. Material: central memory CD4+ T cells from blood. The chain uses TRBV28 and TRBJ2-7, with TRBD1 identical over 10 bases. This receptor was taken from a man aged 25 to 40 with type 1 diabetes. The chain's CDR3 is CASSVPGTGVSNEQYF. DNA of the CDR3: TGTGCCAGCAGTGTCCCCGGGACAGGGGTAAGCAACGAGCAGTACTTC. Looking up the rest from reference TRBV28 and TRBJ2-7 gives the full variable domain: DVKVTQSSRYLVKRTGEKVFLECVQDMDHENMFWYRQDPGLGLRLIYFSYDVKMKEKGDIPEGYSVSREKKERFSLILESASTNQTSMYLCASSVPGTGVSNEQYFGPGTRLTVT.